This T cell receptor beta chain is from a study of regulatory T cells in long-lasting Graves disease. Study-level findings and limits: Under persistent disease, TRBV28, TRBJ1-2 and TRBJ2-5 were used preferentially. A greater number of public clonotypes (approximately 2,500) was shared by persistent patients than by new patients (approximately 1,000).

Germline loops: CDR1 SGHAT, CDR2 FQDESV (reference sequence). V dropped 5 bases and J dropped 2 bases, with 13 bases sitting between them. CDR3 size: 16 residues. Arm-PCR of CDR3 regions and iRepertoire HTBI primers were the basis on which TCR beta libraries were built. TCRdb reprocessed the multiplex PCR reads with MiXCR, giving one entry per CDR3 protein. This sample has under 250,000 distinct CDR3 sequences, with around 21% found just once. Time point given: newly diagnosed GD, antithyroid drugs for less than 3 months. The TCR library was made from RNA that had been extracted from PBMCs in TRIzol. Recruitment took place at an endocrinology department in Xi'an, China. This clonotype has a count of ten or more. Its antigen is not identified.

This clonotype was sampled from a female donor with Graves disease. The rearrangement links TRBV11-1 to TRBJ1-6; D gene ambiguous. The starting material was peripheral blood mononuclear cells (PBMCs), obtained at new diagnosis, from a patient treated with antithyroid drugs. CDR3 nucleotides: TGTGCCAGCAGCCCGGGAAGCGTGACCTATAATTCACCCCTCCACTTT. Encoded protein: CASSPGSVTYNSPLHF.